Included here is one T cell receptor (beta chain) sequence, with context. This sample is drawn from a study of cytomegalovirus exposure and HLA in healthy donors. The PCR ran on 60 Vbeta and 13 Jbeta primers. Sequenced by immunoSEQ multiplex PCR; TCRdb stores in-frame clones only, minus some. The sample consists of about 150,000 clones, approximately 80% of them appearing once. Trimming stripped 2 bases from V and 9 bases from J, with 10 bases between. CDR1 and CDR2 from the germline V gene are MNHNS and SASEGT. The CDR3 runs to 12 residues. Specimen: PBMCs. The rearrangement uses TRBV6-1 and TRBJ1-1; D might be TRBD1 (6 bases). The receptor's source is a male donor in good health and CMV-seronegative. The CDR3 DNA sequence: TGTGCCAGCAGTGAAACCGGACAGAAAGCTTTCTTT. Its translation: CASSETGQKAFF.